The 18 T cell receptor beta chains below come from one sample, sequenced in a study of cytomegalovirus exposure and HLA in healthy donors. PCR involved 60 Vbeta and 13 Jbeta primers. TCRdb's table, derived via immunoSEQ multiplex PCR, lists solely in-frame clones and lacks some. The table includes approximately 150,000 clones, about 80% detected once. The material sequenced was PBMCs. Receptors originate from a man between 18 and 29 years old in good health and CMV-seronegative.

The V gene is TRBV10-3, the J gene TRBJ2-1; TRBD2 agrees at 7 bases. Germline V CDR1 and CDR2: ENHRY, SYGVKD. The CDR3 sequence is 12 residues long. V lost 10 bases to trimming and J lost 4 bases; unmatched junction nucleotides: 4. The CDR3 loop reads CATGTTYNEQFF. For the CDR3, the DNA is TGTGCCACCGGGACTACGTACAATGAGCAGTTCTTC.

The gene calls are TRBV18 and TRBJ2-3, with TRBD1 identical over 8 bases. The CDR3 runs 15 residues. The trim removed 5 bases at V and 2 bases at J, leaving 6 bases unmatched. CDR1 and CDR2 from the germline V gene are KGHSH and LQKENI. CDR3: CASSSPGQDTDTQYF. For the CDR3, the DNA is TGTGCCAGCTCATCCCCGGGACAGGACACAGATACGCAGTATTTT.

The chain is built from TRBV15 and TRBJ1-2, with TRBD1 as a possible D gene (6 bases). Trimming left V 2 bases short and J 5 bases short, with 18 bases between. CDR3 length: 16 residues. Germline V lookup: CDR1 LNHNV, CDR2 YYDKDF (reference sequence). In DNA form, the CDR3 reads TGTGCCACCAGCAGACCTGTACAGGGACGATTATATGGCTACACCTTC. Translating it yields CATSRPVQGRLYGYTF.

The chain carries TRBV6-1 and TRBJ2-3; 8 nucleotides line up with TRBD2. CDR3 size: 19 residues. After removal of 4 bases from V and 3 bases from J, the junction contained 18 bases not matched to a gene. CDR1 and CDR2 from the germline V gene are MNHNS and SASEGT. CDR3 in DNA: TGTGCCAGCAGTGTTCAGGCCCCCCTTGGAGCGGGAGTAACAGATACGCAGTATTTT. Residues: CASSVQAPLGAGVTDTQYF.

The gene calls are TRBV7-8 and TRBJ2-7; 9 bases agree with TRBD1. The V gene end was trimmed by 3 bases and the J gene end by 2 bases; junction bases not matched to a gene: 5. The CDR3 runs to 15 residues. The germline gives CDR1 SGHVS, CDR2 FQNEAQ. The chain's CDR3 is CASSFGQGSTYEQYF. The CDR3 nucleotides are TGTGCCAGCAGCTTTGGACAGGGGAGTACCTACGAGCAGTACTTC. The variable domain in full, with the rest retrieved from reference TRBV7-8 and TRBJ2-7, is GAGVSQSPRYKVAKRGQDVALRCDPISGHVSLFWYQQALGQGPEFLTYFQNEAQLDKSGLPSDRFFAERPEGSVSTLKIQRTQQEDSAVYLCASSFGQGSTYEQYFGPGTRLTVT.

Written as DNA, the CDR3 is TGTGCCAGCGCACAGGAGCAATACTACGAGCAGTACTTC. It codes for CASAQEQYYEQYF. The chain uses TRBV19 and TRBJ2-7; tentatively, D is TRBD1 (5 bases). The CDR3 extends over 13 amino acids. Between the trimmed V and J ends, which lost 9 bases and 3 bases, there was a span of 15 bases. CDR1 is LNHDA, CDR2 SQIVND, per germline (reference sequence).

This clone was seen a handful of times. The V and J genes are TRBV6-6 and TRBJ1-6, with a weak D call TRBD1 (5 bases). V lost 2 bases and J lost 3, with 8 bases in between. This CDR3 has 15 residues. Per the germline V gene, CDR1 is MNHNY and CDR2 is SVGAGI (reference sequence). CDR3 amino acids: CASSYGAVYNSPLHF. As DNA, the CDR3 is TGTGCCAGCAGTTACGGGGCCGTCTATAATTCACCCCTCCACTTT.

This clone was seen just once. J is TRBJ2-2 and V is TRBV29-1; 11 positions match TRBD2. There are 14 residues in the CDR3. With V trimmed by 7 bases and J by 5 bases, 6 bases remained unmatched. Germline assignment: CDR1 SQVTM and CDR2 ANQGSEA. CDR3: CSALTSGATGELFF. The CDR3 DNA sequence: TGCAGCGCCTTGACTAGCGGGGCAACCGGGGAGCTGTTTTTT.

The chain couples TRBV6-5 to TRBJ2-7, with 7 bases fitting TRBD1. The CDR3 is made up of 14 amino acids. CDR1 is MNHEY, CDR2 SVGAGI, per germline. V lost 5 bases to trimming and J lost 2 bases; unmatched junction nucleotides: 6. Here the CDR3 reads CASSKNGQAYEQYF. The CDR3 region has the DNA TGTGCCAGCAGTAAAAACGGACAGGCCTACGAGCAGTACTTC.

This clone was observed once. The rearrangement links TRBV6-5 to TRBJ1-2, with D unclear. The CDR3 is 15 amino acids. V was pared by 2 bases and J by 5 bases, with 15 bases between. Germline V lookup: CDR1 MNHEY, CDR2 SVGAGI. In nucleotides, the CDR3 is TGTGCCAGCAGTTACGAAGGCAGCGCGCGGTATGGCTACACCTTC. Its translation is CASSYEGSARYGYTF.

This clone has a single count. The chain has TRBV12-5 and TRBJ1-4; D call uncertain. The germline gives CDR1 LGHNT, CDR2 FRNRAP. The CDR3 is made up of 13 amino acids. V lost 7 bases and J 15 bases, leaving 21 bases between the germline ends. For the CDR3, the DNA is TGTGCTAGTGACCCAGGAGCGGGCTCGAAGTTGTTTTTT. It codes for CASDPGAGSKLFF.

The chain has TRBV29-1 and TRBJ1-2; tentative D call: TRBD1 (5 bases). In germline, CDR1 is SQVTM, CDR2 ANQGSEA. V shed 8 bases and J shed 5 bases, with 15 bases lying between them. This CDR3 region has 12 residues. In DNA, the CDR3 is TGCAGCACCAGGGACTCTTCATATGGCTACACCTTC. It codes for CSTRDSSYGYTF.

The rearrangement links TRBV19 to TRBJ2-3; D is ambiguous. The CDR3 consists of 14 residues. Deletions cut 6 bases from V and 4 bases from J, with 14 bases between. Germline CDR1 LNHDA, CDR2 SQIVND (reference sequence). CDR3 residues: CASSFTSRADTQYF. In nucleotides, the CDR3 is TGTGCCAGTAGCTTTACTTCTCGGGCAGATACGCAGTATTTT.

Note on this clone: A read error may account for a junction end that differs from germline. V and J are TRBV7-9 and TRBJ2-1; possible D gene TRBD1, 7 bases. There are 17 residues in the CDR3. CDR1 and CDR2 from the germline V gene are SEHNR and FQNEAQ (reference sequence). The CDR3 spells CSSSAGLGGTANNEQFF. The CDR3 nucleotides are TGTTCCAGCAGCGCGGGCCTCGGAGGGACAGCTAACAATGAGCAGTTCTTC.

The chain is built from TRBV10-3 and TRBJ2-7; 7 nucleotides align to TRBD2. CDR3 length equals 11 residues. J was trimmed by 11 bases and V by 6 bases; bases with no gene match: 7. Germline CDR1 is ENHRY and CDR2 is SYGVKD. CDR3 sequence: CAISGGRGEYF. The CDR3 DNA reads TGTGCCATCAGCGGGGGGAGGGGCGAGTACTTC.

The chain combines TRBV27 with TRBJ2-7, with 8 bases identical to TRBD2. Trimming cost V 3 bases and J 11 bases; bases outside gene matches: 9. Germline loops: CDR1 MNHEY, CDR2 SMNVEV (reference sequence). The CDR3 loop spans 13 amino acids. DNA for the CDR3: TGTGCCAGCAGTTTCCGGGAGGGATGGGGGGAGTACTTC. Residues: CASSFREGWGEYF.

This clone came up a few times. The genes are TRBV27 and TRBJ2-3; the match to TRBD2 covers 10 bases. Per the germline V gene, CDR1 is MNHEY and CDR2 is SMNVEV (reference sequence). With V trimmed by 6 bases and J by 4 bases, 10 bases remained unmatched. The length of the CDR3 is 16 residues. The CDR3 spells CASSSPASGSADTQYF. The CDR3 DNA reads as TGTGCCAGCAGCTCCCCAGCTAGCGGGAGTGCAGATACGCAGTATTTT.

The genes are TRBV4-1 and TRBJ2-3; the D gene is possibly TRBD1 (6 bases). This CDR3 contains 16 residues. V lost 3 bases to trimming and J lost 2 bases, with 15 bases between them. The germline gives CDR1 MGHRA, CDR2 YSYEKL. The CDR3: CASSHTLDRNTDTQYF. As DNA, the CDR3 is TGCGCCAGCAGCCATACCTTGGACAGAAACACAGATACGCAGTATTTT.